These 26 T cell receptor beta chains originate from one sample sequenced in a study of blood T cell repertoires in COVID-19. Assay: immunoSEQ multiplex PCR; the TCRdb copy retains only in-frame clones and omits some. The repertoire has 100,000 to 120,000 clones, around 76% of them found once; the top ten carry approximately 20%. Sequences were obtained from peripheral blood. These receptors all stem from a woman between 70 and 85 years old with acute or convalescent COVID-19.

This chain connects TRBV10-3 to TRBJ2-7; 7 nucleotides line up with TRBD1. With 6 bases clipped from V and 4 bases from J, the junction kept 9 bases outside the gene matches. The germline CDR1 and CDR2 sequences are ENHRY and SYGVKD. There are 14 residues in the CDR3. The CDR3 loop is CAISPSGTAYEQYF. Here the CDR3 DNA reads TGTGCCATCAGCCCATCCGGGACAGCTTACGAGCAGTACTTC.

This clone was observed a handful of times. J is TRBJ1-2 and V is TRBV7-2; 10 positions match TRBD1. V lost 0 bases, J lost 7 bases, and 11 bases stayed unmatched. This CDR3 is 17 amino acids long. Per the germline V gene, CDR1 is SGHTA and CDR2 is FQGNSA. CDR3 coding DNA: TGTGCCAGCAGCTTAGCCCCACCGGACAGGGGGTTGGGTGGCTACACCTTC. Translated, it gives CASSLAPPDRGLGGYTF. Full variable domain (outside the CDR3, taken from reference TRBV7-2 and TRBJ1-2): GAGVSQSPSNKVTEKGKDVELRCDPISGHTALYWYRQSLGQGLEFLIYFQGNSAPDKSGLPSDRFSAERTGGSVSTLTIQRTQQEDSAVYLCASSLAPPDRGLGGYTFGSGTRLTVV.

The genes are TRBV7-8 and TRBJ2-7; 9 bases agree with TRBD2. This CDR3 has 15 residues. V shed 5 bases and J 3 bases; nucleotides not matched to a gene: 8. CDR1 SGHVS and CDR2 FQNEAQ come from the germline V gene. The CDR3 nucleotides read TGTGCCAGCAGCCCTAGCGGGAAAATCGGCTACGAGCAGTACTTC. Amino acid sequence: CASSPSGKIGYEQYF.

This clone was recorded at least ten times. The V gene is TRBV7-9, the J gene TRBJ1-5; D might be TRBD1 (5 bases). From germline, CDR1 is SEHNR and CDR2 FQNEAQ (reference sequence). V lost 4 bases to trimming and J lost 5 bases, with 15 bases between them. The CDR3 length is 15 residues. As DNA, the CDR3 is TGTGCCAGCAGCTCCGGGACTAGAGGTGATCAGCCCCAGCATTTT. Translated: CASSSGTRGDQPQHF.

The chain has TRBV5-4 and TRBJ1-4; 9 bases fit TRBD1. Germline lookup yields CDR1 SGHNT and CDR2 YYREEE (reference sequence). With 4 bases clipped from V and 2 bases from J, the junction kept 6 bases outside the gene matches. The CDR3 contains 16 residues. The CDR3 reads CASSPTGGRTNEKLFF. The CDR3 DNA is TGTGCCAGCAGCCCAACAGGGGGCCGGACTAATGAAAAACTGTTTTTT.

This clone was counted only a few times. The chain is built from TRBV27 and TRBJ2-7, with 11 positions matching TRBD1. The CDR3 has 15 amino acids. Germline-derived CDR1 and CDR2 are MNHEY and SMNVEV (reference sequence). J lost 1 base, V lost 4 bases, and 3 bases had no gene match. CDR3 in amino acids: CASSYRDRGSYEQYF. CDR3 bases: TGTGCCAGCAGTTACCGGGACAGGGGGTCCTACGAGCAGTACTTC.

This clone was seen a few times. V is TRBV7-9 and J is TRBJ1-1; D not resolved. There are 11 residues in the CDR3. Germline V gene data show CDR1 as SEHNR and CDR2 as FQNEAQ (reference sequence). V lost 5 bases to trimming and J lost 10 bases, with 11 bases between them. CDR3 loop: CASSLGLGAFF. CDR3 DNA: TGTGCCAGCAGCCTTGGTCTCGGAGCTTTCTTT.

The rearrangement joins TRBV19 to TRBJ2-1; D might be TRBD2 (7 bases). Looked up from germline, CDR1 is LNHDA and CDR2 is SQIVND (reference sequence). This CDR3 has 14 residues. V was cut by 7 bases and J by 3 bases, with 13 bases left in between. The CDR3 reads CASTAGANYNEQFF. CDR3 in DNA: TGTGCCAGTACCGCGGGGGCTAACTACAATGAGCAGTTCTTC.

This clone was seen a few times. This chain joins TRBV2 and TRBJ2-7; 11 nucleotides line up with TRBD1. Germline CDR1 is SNHLY and CDR2 is FYNNEI. The V segment lost 5 bases and the J segment 4 bases; nucleotides outside the gene matches: 7. This CDR3 spans 15 amino acids. The CDR3 nucleotides read TGTGCCAGCAGTAGGACAGGGGGCTTCAGATACGAGCAGTACTTC. It specifies CASSRTGGFRYEQYF.

V gene TRBV3-1 (or the pseudogene TRBV3-2) combines with J gene TRBJ2-3; 12 bases map to TRBD2. CDR3 length: 18 residues. The V segment lost 1 base and the J segment 0 bases; nucleotides outside the gene matches: 5. Germline CDR1 LGHDT, CDR2 YNNKEL (reference sequence). The DNA of the CDR3 is TGTGCCAGCAGCCAAGTTCTAGCGGGGGGGCGTAGCACAGATACGCAGTATTTT. As protein: CASSQVLAGGRSTDTQYF.

This clone was detected only once. The chain recombines TRBV7-9 with TRBJ1-1, with D uncertain. Trimming cost V 3 bases and J 1 base, with 6 bases left between them. Germline loops: CDR1 SEHNR, CDR2 FQNEAQ (reference sequence). The CDR3 length is 13 residues. The CDR3 loop is CASSFTENTEAFF. The CDR3 DNA sequence: TGTGCCAGCAGCTTCACAGAGAACACTGAAGCTTTCTTT.

The chain links TRBV10-1 to TRBJ1-1; D possibly corresponds to TRBD1 (5 bases). CDR1 is WNHNN, CDR2 SYGVQD, per germline (reference sequence). The CDR3 contains 13 residues. The germline V and J ends were trimmed by 4 bases and 1 base, with 7 bases remaining between them. The CDR3 region has the DNA TGCGCCAGCAGTGGACAGCGGAACACTGAAGCTTTCTTT. This encodes CASSGQRNTEAFF.

The chain recombines TRBV5-6 with TRBJ1-2; a possible D gene is TRBD1 (5 bases). This CDR3 has 13 residues. Trimming removed 4 bases at V and 7 bases at J, with 14 bases between. Looked up from germline, CDR1 is SGHDT and CDR2 is YYEEEE. The CDR3 region is CASSGGITTGYTF. Written as DNA, the CDR3 is TGTGCCAGCAGCGGGGGGATAACAACTGGCTACACCTTC.

V and J are TRBV5-1 and TRBJ2-2; a weak D match, TRBD1 (5 bases). Deletions cut 7 bases from V and 1 base from J, with 17 bases between. The germline gives CDR1 SGHRS, CDR2 YFSETQ. The CDR3 sequence is 16 residues long. CDR3 sequence reads: CASVMQGMENTGELFF. CDR3 coding DNA: TGCGCCAGCGTGATGCAGGGCATGGAGAACACCGGGGAGCTGTTTTTT.

This chain links TRBV12-5 with TRBJ1-2; 8 bases are a match to TRBD1. V shed 2 bases, J shed 14 bases, and the junction held 10 bases outside the gene matches. Germline V gene data show CDR1 as LGHNT and CDR2 as FRNRAP. The CDR3 spans 13 residues. The DNA for the CDR3 is TGTGCTAGTGGTTTGCTACGACAGGGGCCCGGTACCTTC. Translation: CASGLLRQGPGTF. The whole variable domain, filled in from reference TRBV12-5 and TRBJ1-2, reads DARVTQTPRHKVTEMGQEVTMRCQPILGHNTVFWYRQTMMQGLELLAYFRNRAPLDDSGMPKDRFSAEMPDATLATLKIQPSEPRDSAVYFCASGLLRQGPGTFGSGTRLTVV.

The chain links TRBV7-9 to TRBJ1-1; the match to TRBD1 covers 7 bases. Germline V gives CDR1 SEHNR, CDR2 FQNEAQ (reference sequence). The CDR3 is 14 residues long. The junction had 12 bases not matched to a gene; V was cut back by 4 bases and J by 10 bases. CDR3 protein: CASSSQGLNGGAFF. For the CDR3, the DNA is TGTGCCAGCAGCTCACAGGGGTTGAACGGTGGAGCTTTCTTT.

This rearrangement joins TRBV30 to TRBJ1-2, with D perhaps TRBD1 (5 bases). The CDR3 spans 14 residues. CDR1 and CDR2 from the germline V gene are GTSNPN and SVGIG (reference sequence). Trimming stripped 8 bases from V and 1 base from J, with 17 bases between. The DNA of the CDR3 is TGTGCCGGGACGTTCGGCAGGGTTAACTATGGCTACACCTTC. This gives the protein CAGTFGRVNYGYTF.

This clone was observed a few times. The same CDR3 arises from other DNA sequences in this sample as well. V and J are TRBV6-4 and TRBJ1-1; D call uncertain. This CDR3 has 14 amino acids. The germline CDR1 and CDR2 sequences are MRHNA and SNTAGT. Trimming took 6 bases from V and 1 from J, leaving 12 bases between them. The CDR3 sequence: CASSPSPGNTEAFF. The CDR3 DNA is TGTGCCAGCAGCCCTAGCCCAGGGAACACTGAAGCTTTCTTT.

The chain joins TRBV7-2 to TRBJ2-5, with TRBD1 matching over 8 bases. CDR1 and CDR2 from the germline V gene are SGHTA and FQGNSA. V was pared by 2 bases and J by 2 bases, with 13 bases of the junction left unmatched. The CDR3 spans 18 residues. The CDR3 region has the DNA TGTGCCAGCAGCTTAAGGGCGGTCCCGGACAGGGCTCAAGAGACCCAGTACTTC. Translation: CASSLRAVPDRAQETQYF.

The chain joins TRBV7-9 to TRBJ2-5; tentatively, D is TRBD2 (6 bases). The CDR3 loop spans 14 amino acids. V was cut by 5 bases and J by 2 bases, with 12 bases left in between. Germline V CDR1 and CDR2: SEHNR, FQNEAQ (reference sequence). The CDR3 region has the DNA TGTGCCAGCAGCCAACTAGCACCGCAAGAGACCCAGTACTTC. It encodes CASSQLAPQETQYF.

The chain links TRBV3-1 (or the pseudogene TRBV3-2) to TRBJ1-3; possibly TRBD1 for D (6 bases). V lost 1 base and J lost 7, with 14 bases in between. CDR1 LGHDT and CDR2 YNNKEL come from the germline V gene (reference sequence). The CDR3 is 15 residues long. The CDR3 sequence: CASSQGGGLGNTIYF. CDR3 nucleotides: TGTGCCAGCAGCCAAGGCGGGGGCCTAGGGAACACCATATATTTT.

The chain is built from TRBV6-5 and TRBJ1-1; no firm D call. CDR1 is MNHEY and CDR2 is SVGAGI in the germline V gene. Trimming took off 6 bases at V and 0 bases at J, with 14 bases between the two ends. The CDR3 has 15 residues. CDR3 in DNA: TGTGCCAGCAGCACCCCCCGAGGGATGAACACTGAAGCTTTCTTT. It translates to CASSTPRGMNTEAFF.

The chain has TRBV18 and TRBJ2-1, with D possibly matching TRBD2 (6 bases). CDR1 is KGHSH, CDR2 LQKENI, per germline. V was pared by 2 bases and J by 9 bases, with 11 bases between. CDR3 length equals 13 residues. Here the CDR3 reads CASSPSGGAEQFF. The DNA for the CDR3 is TGTGCCAGCTCACCATCCGGCGGGGCTGAGCAGTTCTTC.

This rearrangement joins TRBV18 to TRBJ1-5; TRBD1 is a possible D gene (6 bases). The V and J ends lost 3 bases and 6 bases respectively, with 12 bases between them. Germline CDR1 and CDR2: KGHSH and LQKENI. The CDR3 has 14 amino acids. CDR3 nucleotide sequence: TGTGCCAGCTCACCCTCAGGGGAGAGTCAGCCCCAGCATTTT. This sequence encodes CASSPSGESQPQHF.

This chain connects TRBV6-5 to TRBJ1-3, with TRBD1 matching 7 bases. The V gene's germline CDR1 is MNHEY and CDR2 SVGAGI. The CDR3 length is 16 residues. After removal of 2 bases from V and 0 bases from J, the junction contained 4 bases not matched to a gene. CDR3 sequence (DNA): TGTGCCAGCAGTTACAGGGGGCCGAACTCTGGAAACACCATATATTTT. Its translation is CASSYRGPNSGNTIYF.

The J gene is TRBJ2-2, the V gene TRBV30; 10 nucleotides align to TRBD1. V lost 2 bases and J lost 5; bases outside the gene matches: 8. Per the germline V gene, CDR1 is GTSNPN and CDR2 is SVGIG (reference sequence). The CDR3 loop spans 16 amino acids. CDR3 DNA: TGTGCCTGGAGTCCCGTCTGGACAGGGGGGACCGGGGAGCTGTTTTTT. Its translation is CAWSPVWTGGTGELFF.